This TCR beta chain originates from a study of response to subunit inactivated influenza vaccine listed by TCRdb under 2018. Describing the broader study: Deep quantitative T cell receptor repertoire profiling was used in the study to track responses to a trivalent subunit inactivated influenza vaccine. General conclusions and limits of the study: It was suggested by the authors that each seasonal influenza vaccination may recruit only a limited number of new T cells.

The CDR3 runs 13 amino acids, cysteine and phenylalanine included. The only DNA kept is the CDR3, 39 bases in frame from the first base. The method behind the library was RT-PCR. Sequencing took place on an Illumina HiSeq 2500. The raw public data were reprocessed by TCRdb itself: fastp quality trimming at Q25, MiXCR clonotype calling, in-frame beta chains only. Each CDR3 protein appears once, grouped with its most common genes and DNA. This sample is represented by around 470,000 distinct CDR3 sequences; approximately 6.9% of them were singletons. Together, the top ten hold around 12% of the sample. As concerns this clonotype: Its cognate antigen has yet to be identified. This clone may be a read error of a much larger clone one base away.

This TCR came from a man aged 50 to 75 who received an inactivated influenza vaccine. Donor details come from another sample of the same person, matched by shared clones. Here the sequenced sample was PBMCs from blood, taken less than 30 months after vaccination. The chain is made from TRBV12-3 or TRBV12-4 and TRBJ2-1; the D region possibly corresponds to TRBD2 (6 bases align). The nucleotide sequence is given as TGTGCCAGCAGTTTAGCGGGGGGAGATGAGCGGTTCTTC. Its protein product is CASSLAGGDERFF.